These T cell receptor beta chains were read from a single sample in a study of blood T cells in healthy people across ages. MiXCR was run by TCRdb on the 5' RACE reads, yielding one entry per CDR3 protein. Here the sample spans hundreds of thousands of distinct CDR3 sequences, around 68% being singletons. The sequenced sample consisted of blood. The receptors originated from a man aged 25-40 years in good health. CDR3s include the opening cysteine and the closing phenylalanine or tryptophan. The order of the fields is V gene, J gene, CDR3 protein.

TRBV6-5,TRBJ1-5,CASSGLPYQPQHF
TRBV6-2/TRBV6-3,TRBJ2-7,CASSLSRDGNYEQYF
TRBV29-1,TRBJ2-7,CSVMTGGVAYEQYF
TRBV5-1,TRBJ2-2,CASSLAAGFTGELFF
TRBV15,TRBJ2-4,CATSRDKQGRNIQYF
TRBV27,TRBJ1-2,CASSTQRGGLSNYGYTF
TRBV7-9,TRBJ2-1,CASSPEGRGVREQFF
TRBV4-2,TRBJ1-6,CASSQERGSYNSPLHF
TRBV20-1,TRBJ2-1,CSASQAGPAYSEQFF
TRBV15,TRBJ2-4,CARKRGQNIQYF
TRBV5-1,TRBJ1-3,CASSLEAGEGNTIYF
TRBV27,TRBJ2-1,CASSSVTATYNEQFF
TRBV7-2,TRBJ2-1,CASSPVGTGKYFTYNEQFF
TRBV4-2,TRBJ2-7,CASSQVAGRSYEQYF
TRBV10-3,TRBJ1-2,CAIRRGQNDLGGYTF
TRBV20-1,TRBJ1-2,CSASDSRNYGYTF
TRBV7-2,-,CASRKTGTGYEQYF
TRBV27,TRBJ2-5,CASSRDPRETQYF
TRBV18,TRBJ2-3,CASSPRDSFTDTQYF
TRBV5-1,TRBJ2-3,CASSLAAGGADTQYF
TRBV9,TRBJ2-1,CASSVEGYETQFF
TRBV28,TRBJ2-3,CASSPPEDTQYF
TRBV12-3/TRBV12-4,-,CASTSGGGETQYF
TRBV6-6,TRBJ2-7,CASGRRGKAIIEGEQYF
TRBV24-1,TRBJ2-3,CATSDILAGTDTQYF
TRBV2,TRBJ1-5,CASGSQGGDQPQHF
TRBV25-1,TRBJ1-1,CASRGDRGPAFF
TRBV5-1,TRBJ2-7,CASSSGDSRGSYEQYF
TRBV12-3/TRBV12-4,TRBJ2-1,CASRGRRGPYNEQFF
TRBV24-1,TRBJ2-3,CATSDLGDLYRTETQYF
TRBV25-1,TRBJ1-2,CASSPKTRTGYGYTF
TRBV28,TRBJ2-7,CASRRPRLNSYEQYF
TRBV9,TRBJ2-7,CASSSGSGSYEQYF
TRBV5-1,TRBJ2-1,CASSLIGQGFNEQFF
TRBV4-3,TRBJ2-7,CASSQDWGTLTIYEQYF
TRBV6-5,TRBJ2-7,CASSYLVSGNYEQYF
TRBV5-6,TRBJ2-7,CASSHVGFWRGVSPSYEQYF
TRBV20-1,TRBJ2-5,CSASPGTGGETQYF
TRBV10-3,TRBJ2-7,CAISGGLAGLSLGYEQYF
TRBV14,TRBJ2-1,CACSQGYNEQFF
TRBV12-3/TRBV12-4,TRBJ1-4,CASSLRSGGEKLFF
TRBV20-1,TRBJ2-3,CSAIPGLDTDTQYF
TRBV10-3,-,CAIRPGTSGYEQYF
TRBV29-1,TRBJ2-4,CSVESAGRAKNIQYF
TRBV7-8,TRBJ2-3,CASSSPGQYVDMQYF
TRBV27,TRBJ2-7,CASIGTGGPKFYEQYF
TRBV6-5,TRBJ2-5,CASSYSLAGQETQYF
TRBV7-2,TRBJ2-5,CASSMTLAGGRRETQYF
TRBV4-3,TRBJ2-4,CASSQDARGWDIQYF